This T cell receptor (beta chain) was sequenced in a study of cytomegalovirus exposure and HLA in healthy donors. Findings and limits, study-wide: In all likelihood, a cluster of highly shared sequence variants was a sequencing artifact. In a later analysis, several top co-occurrence clusters appeared linked to parvovirus B19, influenza, CMV and Epstein-Barr virus. Across HLA loci, a later analysis found differing TCR association rates, with DRB1 most and HLA-C fewest.

PCR used 60 Vbeta primers and 13 Jbeta primers. Profiled with immunoSEQ multiplex PCR; TCRdb holds only in-frame clones, not every one. In the table there are over 150,000 clones, around 84% of which are singletons. About this clone: Its cognate antigen is unknown.

The germline V gene encodes CDR1 MNHNS and CDR2 SASEGT. The length of the CDR3 is 16 residues. V was pared by 2 bases and J by 10 bases, with 18 bases between. The chain carries TRBV6-1 and TRBJ1-6; no clear D gene. The sample taken for sequencing was PBMCs. The receptor was isolated from a boy younger than 10 in good health and CMV-seronegative. The CDR3 DNA sequence: TGTGCCAGCAGTGAAAAGGCGTTGGAAGCAGGATCACCCCTCCACTTT. This sequence encodes CASSEKALEAGSPLHF.